The 17 T cell receptor beta chains below were found in one sample sequenced in a study of blood T cells in healthy people across ages. Alongside a J-beta primer mix, a sample-barcoded 5' primer served in a second PCR lasting about 6 to 11 cycles. TCRdb recomputed calls from the 5' RACE reads with MiXCR, one row per CDR3 protein. This table has about a million distinct CDR3 sequences, 51% appearing once. Sequencing input: blood. The receptors were gathered from a woman in her sixties in good health.

The table lists this clonotype with a few counts. This chain links TRBV7-9 with TRBJ2-5, with TRBD1 matching 10 bases. The CDR3 sequence is 15 residues long. The V gene end was trimmed by 5 bases and the J gene end by 5 bases; junction bases not matched to a gene: 8. Germline CDR1 reads SEHNR; CDR2 reads FQNEAQ (reference sequence). The CDR3 sequence is CASSLRQGADETQYF. DNA for the CDR3: TGTGCCAGCAGCCTCAGACAGGGGGCTGATGAGACCCAGTACTTC.

The J gene is TRBJ2-5, the V gene TRBV4-2; D tentatively reads TRBD1 or TRBD2 (5 bases each). The DNA end is more similar to TRBJ2-1, so the J call may be wrong. From germline, CDR1 is LGHNA and CDR2 YNFKEQ. This CDR3 spans 14 amino acids. The CDR3 sequence is CASSRGVGEETQFF. CDR3 coding DNA: TGTGCCAGCAGCCGAGGGGTCGGGGAAGAGACCCAGTTCTTC.

V is TRBV2 and J is TRBJ2-3, with D hard to call. Germline CDR1 is SNHLY and CDR2 is FYNNEI. Between the trimmed V and J ends, which lost 1 base and 2 bases, there was a span of 7 bases. The CDR3 totals 14 residues. CDR3 DNA sequence: TGTGCCAGCAGTGAAGGGTTGGACACAGATACGCAGTATTTT. Translating it yields CASSEGLDTDTQYF.

This sequence joins TRBV11-1 and TRBJ2-3, with D perhaps matching TRBD1 (8 bases). Trimming left V 1 base short and J 3 bases short, with 14 bases between. This CDR3 region has 16 residues. In germline, CDR1 is SGHAT, CDR2 FQDESV (reference sequence). The CDR3 sequence is CASSLDGQGGTDTQYF. The CDR3 bases are TGTGCCAGCAGCTTAGATGGACAGGGAGGGACAGATACGCAGTATTTT.

This chain uses TRBV29-1 with TRBJ2-3; D call uncertain. Germline CDR1 reads SQVTM; CDR2 reads ANQGSEA. V shed 3 bases and J shed 2 bases, with 12 bases lying between them. The CDR3 totals 14 residues. The CDR3 DNA is TGCAGCGTTGACCAGGTACAACTCACAGATACGCAGTATTTT. Protein sequence: CSVDQVQLTDTQYF.

This clonotype was seen a few times. The chain employs TRBV6-5 and TRBJ2-3; D remains ambiguous. Germline CDR1 reads MNHEY; CDR2 reads SVGAGI. CDR3 length equals 13 residues. Trimming cost V 2 bases and J 1 base, with 4 bases left between them. Written as DNA, the CDR3 is TGTGCCAGCAGTTACCCGGGCACAGATACGCAGTATTTT. Translating it yields CASSYPGTDTQYF.

V is TRBV5-1 and J is TRBJ2-7; no reliable D call. This CDR3 has 15 residues. V lost 0 bases and J lost 2, with 12 bases in between. Germline-derived CDR1 and CDR2 are SGHRS and YFSETQ. The CDR3 nucleotides are TGCGCCAGCAGCTTGGCCGGGTTGCTTCCCTACGAGCAGTACTTC. As protein: CASSLAGLLPYEQYF.

J is TRBJ1-6 and V is TRBV25-1, with TRBD1 matching over 7 bases. With 9 bases clipped from V and 13 bases from J, the junction kept 12 bases outside the gene matches. This CDR3 is built from 13 residues. Germline assignment: CDR1 MGHDK and CDR2 SYGVNS. The CDR3 reads CARDRQGEGPLHF. CDR3 sequence (DNA): TGTGCCAGAGACAGACAGGGTGAAGGCCCCCTCCACTTT.

This clonotype was observed a handful of times. The rearrangement uses TRBV6-2 or TRBV6-3 and TRBJ2-7; D perhaps matches TRBD1 (5 bases). V lost 0 bases to trimming and J lost 5 bases, with 11 bases between them. The CDR3 spans 14 residues. Germline V gene data show CDR1 as MNHEY and CDR2 as SVGEGT. CDR3 sequence reads: CASSYSAGSDEQYF. Written as DNA, the CDR3 is TGTGCCAGCAGTTACTCGGCAGGGTCCGACGAGCAGTACTTC.

The V and J genes are TRBV13 and TRBJ2-5; D unresolved. The CDR3 covers 14 residues. V lost 4 bases, J lost 4 bases, and 13 bases lay in between. The germline V gene has CDR1 PRHDT and CDR2 FYEKMQ (reference sequence). The CDR3 nucleotides are TGTGCCAGCAGCTCCAGTTCCCCGGGAGAGACCCAGTACTTC. It yields the protein CASSSSSPGETQYF.

A remark on this clonotype: The junction and the germline gene differ at one end; a read error may be behind it. The chain joins TRBV13 to TRBJ2-3; 12 nucleotides line up with TRBD1. Germline V gives CDR1 PRHDT, CDR2 FYEKMQ (reference sequence). CDR3 length equals 16 residues. CDR3 sequence: CAGSASGTGGGDTQYF. Written as DNA, the CDR3 is TGTGCCGGCAGCGCGTCCGGGACAGGGGGCGGAGATACGCAGTATTTT.

This clonotype occurred a few times. The V gene is TRBV28, the J gene TRBJ2-3, with D hard to call. Germline lookup yields CDR1 MDHEN and CDR2 SYDVKM. The CDR3 runs to 15 residues. V was clipped by 2 bases and J by 4 bases, with 13 bases between them. For the CDR3, the DNA is TGTGCCAGCAGTTTAAAGATCCAAGGCCCAGATACGCAGTATTTT. It encodes CASSLKIQGPDTQYF.

The chain has TRBV21-1 and TRBJ2-7. TRBJ2-5 explains the end of the DNA better; the J call may be wrong. TRBV21-1 is termed a pseudogene. The CDR3 loop spans 15 amino acids. The CDR3 nucleotides are TGTGCCAGCAGCAAAGAACGGGCTCCTAAAGAGACCCAGTACTTC. This sequence encodes CASSKERAPKETQYF.

The chain combines TRBV6-2 or TRBV6-3 with TRBJ1-5; D is possibly TRBD1 (5 bases). The CDR3 runs to 15 residues. Trimming shortened V by 6 bases and J by 4 bases, and 16 bases separated the two germline ends. Germline values: CDR1 MNHEY, CDR2 SVGEGT. DNA for the CDR3: TGTGCCAGCAGGAGTTCAAAGGGACGGAATCAGCCCCAGCATTTT. As protein: CASRSSKGRNQPQHF.

A few counts support this clonotype. This chain connects TRBV18 to TRBJ2-7; 7 nucleotides match TRBD1. Germline loops: CDR1 KGHSH, CDR2 LQKENI. The length of the CDR3 is 12 residues. The V and J ends lost 5 bases and 6 bases, in that order; junction bases with no gene match: 4. The CDR3 reads CASSTGQLEQYF. The DNA of the CDR3 is TGTGCCAGCTCAACGGGACAGCTCGAGCAGTACTTC.

The chain combines TRBV20-1 with TRBJ1-6, with 9 bases matching TRBD1. Germline trimming cut 1 base from V and 1 base from J; bases unmatched to any gene: 5. Germline values: CDR1 DFQATT, CDR2 SNEGSKA (reference sequence). The length of the CDR3 is 17 residues. CDR3 coding DNA: TGCAGTGCTAGAGTTGGGACAGGGTTTTCCTATAATTCACCCCTCCACTTT. This sequence encodes CSARVGTGFSYNSPLHF.

This clonotype was counted a single time. This could be a read error, since a much larger clone is one nucleotide away. The chain combines TRBV14 with TRBJ2-1, with D tentatively TRBD1 or TRBD2 (5 bases each). This CDR3 spans 14 amino acids. Germline V gene sequence: CDR1 SGHDN, CDR2 FVKESK. CDR3 region: CASSQSRGYDEQFF. For the CDR3, the DNA is TGTGCCAGCAGCCAGTCACGGGGCTACGATGAGCAGTTCTTC. Drawing the rest from reference TRBV14 and TRBJ2-1, the complete variable domain is EAGVTQFPSHSVIEKGQTVTLRCDPISGHDNLYWYRRVMGKEIKFLLHFVKESKQDESGMPNNRFLAERTGGTYSTLKVQPAELEDSGVYFCASSQSRGYDEQFFGPGTRLTVL.